These 18 T cell receptor beta chains share one sample of origin, sequenced in a study of blood T cells in healthy people across ages. Primed by a sample-barcoded 5' primer and a J-beta primer mix, a second PCR proceeded for roughly 7 to 12 cycles. TCRdb itself ran the 5' RACE reads through MiXCR, one entry per CDR3 protein. Of approximately 760,000 distinct CDR3 sequences listed, 25% are singletons. In addition, the sample was reused for a study of T cells of mothers and their children.

The material sequenced was blood. These receptors came from a boy younger than 18 in good health.

In this sample, this clonotype turned up a few times. The CDR3 reads CSAPSGAGTYEQYF. CDR3 coding DNA: TGCAGTGCTCCCTCCGGGGCGGGAACCTACGAGCAGTACTTC. V and J are TRBV20-1 and TRBJ2-7; maybe TRBD2 (6 bases). The CDR3 has 14 amino acids. V was trimmed by 5 bases and J by 2 bases, leaving 16 bases between them. From germline, CDR1 is DFQATT and CDR2 SNEGSKA (reference sequence).

This clonotype was observed a few times. The chain carries TRBV7-2 and TRBJ2-3; 11 bases are a match to TRBD2. Trimming at V came to 1 base and at J to 4 bases, leaving 1 base not matched to a gene. CDR1 is SGHTA and CDR2 is FQGNSA in the germline V gene. CDR3 length: 15 residues. CDR3 nucleotides: TGTGCCAGCAGCTTAGTTAGCGGGAGGGCAGATACGCAGTATTTT. This sequence encodes CASSLVSGRADTQYF.

This clonotype was recorded a few times. The chain carries TRBV11-1 and TRBJ2-5, with 8 bases that match TRBD2. The junction had 4 bases not matched to a gene; V was cut back by 5 bases and J by 5 bases. From germline, CDR1 is SGHAT and CDR2 FQDESV (reference sequence). The CDR3 consists of 13 residues. CDR3 protein: CASSRTSRETQYF. Here the CDR3 DNA reads TGTGCCAGCAGCAGGACTAGCCGTGAGACCCAGTACTTC.

This clonotype was observed a few times. V gene TRBV29-1 combines with J gene TRBJ2-5; D possibly matches TRBD1 or TRBD2 (6 bases each). This CDR3 comprises 12 residues. V lost 2 bases to trimming and J lost 13 bases, with 17 bases between them. Germline assignment: CDR1 SQVTM and CDR2 ANQGSEA. The CDR3: CSVEKPPGGGYF. CDR3 sequence (DNA): TGCAGCGTTGAAAAGCCTCCCGGAGGGGGGTACTTC.

The chain combines TRBV20-1 with TRBJ1-1, with D unresolved. Germline-derived CDR1 and CDR2 are DFQATT and SNEGSKA (reference sequence). V gave up 0 bases and J gave up 1 base, with 12 bases separating them. CDR3 length: 15 amino acids. Here the CDR3 DNA reads TGCAGTGCTAGAGATTACAGACTGGAGAACACTGAAGCTTTCTTT. The encoded protein is CSARDYRLENTEAFF.

This clonotype occurred a few times. The genes are TRBV7-9 and TRBJ2-5; no reliable D call. The end of the DNA fits TRBJ2-7 better, so the J call may be wrong. The CDR3 loop spans 13 amino acids. Germline CDR1 reads SEHNR; CDR2 reads FQNEAQ (reference sequence). The CDR3 coding sequence is TGTGCCAGCAGCTTAGCGGGCCAGTCCGAGCAGTACTTC. Its translation: CASSLAGQSEQYF.

The rearrangement joins TRBV20-1 to TRBJ2-5; D uncertain. V dropped 5 bases and J dropped 2 bases, with 9 bases sitting between them. The V gene's germline CDR1 is DFQATT and CDR2 SNEGSKA (reference sequence). The CDR3 is made up of 12 amino acids. This CDR3 reads CSAWAAQETQYF. In DNA, the CDR3 is TGCAGTGCTTGGGCGGCACAAGAGACCCAGTACTTC.

This clonotype was counted a few times. V and J are TRBV27 and TRBJ2-7; possibly TRBD2 for D (6 bases). The V and J ends lost 2 bases and 4 bases respectively, with 15 bases between them. Per the germline V gene, CDR1 is MNHEY and CDR2 is SMNVEV (reference sequence). The CDR3 extends over 15 amino acids. CDR3 DNA sequence: TGTGCCAGCAGTTTAGCGGATCCGGGACTTTACGAGCAGTACTTC. It encodes CASSLADPGLYEQYF.

This chain joins TRBV12-5 and TRBJ1-2; D gene unclear. Trimming removed 1 base from V and 2 bases from J, with 8 bases in between. The CDR3 has 14 amino acids. Germline CDR1 LGHNT, CDR2 FRNRAP. CDR3 in amino acids: CASGLAGRNYGYTF. CDR3 bases: TGTGCTAGTGGTTTGGCCGGCAGGAACTATGGCTACACCTTC.

This clonotype has just a few counts. The chain recombines TRBV7-9 with TRBJ2-5; maybe TRBD1 (6 bases). Germline V gives CDR1 SEHNR, CDR2 FQNEAQ (reference sequence). This CDR3 comprises 14 residues. The germline V and J ends were trimmed by 3 bases and 3 bases, with 11 bases remaining between them. CDR3 region: CASSFGGRKETQYF. CDR3 DNA sequence: TGTGCCAGCAGCTTTGGGGGCCGTAAAGAGACCCAGTACTTC.

This clonotype has only a few counts. The rearrangement joins TRBV5-6 to TRBJ2-2; D unresolved. The CDR3 extends over 14 amino acids. The germline CDR1 and CDR2 sequences are SGHDT and YYEEEE. V shed 4 bases and J shed 1 base, with 8 bases lying between them. The CDR3 DNA sequence: TGTGCCAGCAGCCGGCGAAAGAACACCGGGGAGCTGTTTTTT. The encoded protein is CASSRRKNTGELFF.

V gene TRBV9 combines with J gene TRBJ2-1; possibly TRBD1 for D (5 bases). Trimming removed 0 bases at V and 4 bases at J, with 14 bases between. The CDR3 extends over 16 amino acids. The germline V gene encodes CDR1 SGDLS and CDR2 YYNGEE. As DNA, the CDR3 is TGTGCCAGCAGCGTAGCAGGACATATGAAATACAATGAGCAGTTCTTC. It codes for CASSVAGHMKYNEQFF.

This clonotype came up a few times. J is TRBJ1-4 and V is TRBV20-1; D gene ambiguous. Germline values: CDR1 DFQATT, CDR2 SNEGSKA (reference sequence). The CDR3 has 13 amino acids. V lost 6 bases and J 8 bases, leaving 16 bases between the germline ends. The CDR3 protein is CSAPETLGEKLFF. In DNA, the CDR3 is TGCAGTGCCCCAGAAACCCTGGGCGAAAAACTGTTTTTT.

The DNA for the CDR3 is TGTGCCAGCAGCTTAGTAGGTGGCGGATACGAGCTGGGGGAGTACTTC. Its translation is CASSLVGGGYELGEYF. The genes are TRBV7-2 and TRBJ2-7; D is tentatively TRBD1 or TRBD2 (5 bases each). The CDR3 loop spans 16 amino acids. Germline V gene lookup returns CDR1 SGHTA and CDR2 FQGNSA. Trimming removed 1 base at V and 11 bases at J, with 24 bases between.

This clonotype was recorded a few times. The J gene is TRBJ2-5, the V gene TRBV20-1; 9 bases agree with TRBD1. Per the germline V gene, CDR1 is DFQATT and CDR2 is SNEGSKA (reference sequence). CDR3 length: 15 amino acids. With V trimmed by 6 bases and J by 2 bases, 10 bases remained unmatched. CDR3 DNA: TGCAGTGCCCCAATGGCCGACAGGGGGCAAGAGACCCAGTACTTC. Translating gives CSAPMADRGQETQYF.

V and J are TRBV6-2 or TRBV6-3 and TRBJ2-1; D is uncertain. Gene TRBJ2-5 matches the end of the DNA better, so the J call may be wrong. Germline loops: CDR1 MNHEY, CDR2 SVGEGT. The CDR3 runs to 14 residues. The CDR3 nucleotides read TGTGCCAGCAGCGACCCATCACCTATGGAGACCCAGTACTTC. Its protein is CASSDPSPMETQYF.

CDR3 region: CASSFLRLEQETQYF. CDR3 bases: TGTGCCAGCAGTTTTCTTCGTCTCGAACAGGAGACCCAGTACTTC. The V and J genes are TRBV6-2 or TRBV6-3 and TRBJ2-5; D unresolved. CDR1 MNHEY and CDR2 SVGEGT come from the germline V gene. Between the trimmed V and J ends, which lost 4 bases and 5 bases, there was a span of 17 bases. The CDR3 runs 15 residues.

V gene TRBV27 combines with J gene TRBJ2-1, with 9 bases matching TRBD1. Trimming took 5 bases from V and 4 from J; bases not matched to a gene: 9. Germline V lookup: CDR1 MNHEY, CDR2 SMNVEV (reference sequence). The CDR3 contains 16 residues. The CDR3 sequence is CASSPIQGAVYNEQFF. Written as DNA, the CDR3 is TGTGCCAGCAGTCCTATACAGGGGGCGGTTTACAATGAGCAGTTCTTC.